The 30 T cell receptor beta chains below all came from one sample that was sequenced in a study of OX40 agonist ivuxolimab in advanced cancers. Here immunoSEQ multiplex PCR was the method, and the copy in TCRdb shows in-frame clones only, minus some. The sample consists of tens of thousands of clones, over 80% of them appearing once. The sequenced sample was CD4+ or CD8+ T cells sorted from blood, obtained in a trial of the OX40 agonist ivuxolimab. The receptors originated from an adult with an advanced solid tumor such as melanoma, head and neck, liver or kidney cancer.

The chain links TRBV5-5 to TRBJ1-1, with D hard to call. Germline V CDR1 and CDR2: SGHKS, YYEKEE (reference sequence). The CDR3 extends over 15 amino acids. The V end lost 0 bases, the J end lost 1 base, and 10 bases lay between the germline ends. The CDR3 DNA follows: TGTGCCAGCAGCTTGGTCGGTGCAAAGAACACTGAAGCTTTCTTT. It codes for CASSLVGAKNTEAFF.

This chain links TRBV9 with TRBJ1-2; D possibly corresponds to TRBD1 (6 bases). Trimming pared 4 bases from V and 4 bases from J, leaving 14 bases between. The length of the CDR3 is 14 residues. Germline V CDR1 and CDR2: SGDLS, YYNGEE. DNA for the CDR3: TGTGCCAGCAGCCCGGACAGACCTTCCTATGGCTACACCTTC. Translated: CASSPDRPSYGYTF.

This chain links TRBV5-8 with TRBJ2-5, with 7 bases that match TRBD1. With 0 bases clipped from V and 7 bases from J, the junction kept 9 bases outside the gene matches. From germline, CDR1 is SGHTS and CDR2 YDEGEE. The CDR3 is 15 residues long. The CDR3 loop reads CASSLGDSRFGTQYF. CDR3 bases: TGTGCCAGCAGCTTGGGGGACAGCCGTTTTGGGACCCAGTACTTC.

The genes are TRBV10-3 and TRBJ1-1, with a possible D match to TRBD1 (6 bases). In germline, CDR1 is ENHRY, CDR2 SYGVKD. The V gene lost 3 bases and the J gene lost 5 bases, with 16 bases spanning the gap. The CDR3 consists of 15 residues. The CDR3 region is CAISDEPLQGTEAFF. The CDR3, as DNA: TGTGCCATCAGTGACGAACCGCTACAGGGTACTGAAGCTTTCTTT.

This chain connects TRBV19 to TRBJ1-3, with a weak D call TRBD1 (5 bases). This CDR3 has 14 residues. Between the trimmed V and J ends, which lost 3 bases and 3 bases, there was a span of 9 bases. Per the germline V gene, CDR1 is LNHDA and CDR2 is SQIVND (reference sequence). CDR3 loop: CASSMGGLGNTIYF. Written as DNA, the CDR3 is TGTGCCAGTAGTATGGGGGGTCTTGGAAACACCATATATTTT. Supplemented by reference TRBV19 and TRBJ1-3, the full variable domain reads DGGITQSPKYLFRKEGQNVTLSCEQNLNHDAMYWYRQDPGQGLRLIYYSQIVNDFQKGDIAEGYSVSREKKESFPLTVTSAQKNPTAFYLCASSMGGLGNTIYFGEGSWLTVV.

The CDR3 coding sequence is TGCGCCAGCAGTGATGGGGTCTGGACTGAAGCTTTCTTT. Translated, it gives CASSDGVWTEAFF. This chain joins TRBV10-2 and TRBJ1-1; unclear D gene. The V end was cut by 3 bases, the J end by 5 bases, with 10 bases between. This CDR3 is 13 amino acids long. Looked up from germline, CDR1 is WSHSY and CDR2 is SAAADI.

This chain links TRBV7-2 with TRBJ2-5, with 7 nucleotides matching TRBD2. The J call may not be correct, given that the DNA end is closer to TRBJ2-7. Looked up from germline, CDR1 is SGHTA and CDR2 is FQGNSA. The CDR3 is made up of 14 amino acids. The CDR3 sequence is CASSFSSGPYEQYF. The CDR3, as DNA: TGTGCCAGCAGCTTCAGTAGCGGGCCATACGAGCAGTACTTC.

The chain combines TRBV28 with TRBJ1-4; D might be TRBD1 (5 bases). V was shortened by 5 bases and J by 0 bases, with 25 bases between the two germline ends. CDR3 length: 20 residues. Per germline, CDR1 MDHEN and CDR2 SYDVKM. In DNA, the CDR3 is TGTGCCAGCAGTCCCAGCCACTCCAGGGAGACCAGCACAACTAATGAAAAACTGTTTTTT. Residues: CASSPSHSRETSTTNEKLFF.

The chain combines TRBV7-3 with TRBJ2-3; D uncertain. Germline V gene lookup returns CDR1 SGHTA and CDR2 FQGTGA. V shed 4 bases and J shed 1 base, with 6 bases lying between them. This CDR3 is 13 amino acids long. The CDR3 here is CASSSLGTDTQYF. The CDR3 DNA sequence: TGTGCCAGCAGCTCCCTGGGCACAGATACGCAGTATTTT.

This clone appeared a few times. The genes are TRBV6-5 and TRBJ1-6, with D unresolved. The V gene's germline CDR1 is MNHEY and CDR2 SVGAGI. Trimming cost V 8 bases and J 0 bases, with 8 bases left between them. The CDR3 is 14 amino acids. The CDR3 loop is CASVTSSYNSPLHF. CDR3 nucleotide sequence: TGTGCCAGCGTTACAAGCTCCTATAATTCACCCCTCCACTTT.

The V gene is TRBV5-6, the J gene TRBJ2-7; D is undetermined. The length of the CDR3 is 16 residues. V dropped 3 bases and J dropped 7 bases, with 23 bases sitting between them. CDR1 is SGHDT and CDR2 is YYEEEE in the germline V gene. The CDR3 region is CASSSEAAALVREQYF. CDR3 nucleotide sequence: TGTGCCAGCAGCTCGGAAGCTGCAGCGTTGGTGCGGGAGCAGTACTTC.

J is TRBJ1-1 and V is TRBV6-5; TRBD1 agrees at 8 bases. V lost 6 bases, J lost 1 base, and 4 bases stayed unmatched. Germline CDR1 MNHEY, CDR2 SVGAGI. This CDR3 is built from 14 residues. The CDR3 loop reads CASSSDRANTEAFF. The CDR3 DNA reads as TGTGCCAGCAGCTCGGACAGGGCGAACACTGAAGCTTTCTTT.

This clone has just one count. The chain links TRBV7-2 to TRBJ2-2; D is unresolved. Trimming shortened V by 7 bases and J by 0 bases, and 21 bases separated the two germline ends. Per germline, CDR1 SGHTA and CDR2 FQGNSA. This CDR3 region has 18 residues. The DNA for the CDR3 is TGTGCCAGCATCCCTCCTTGGGCTAACAACGCGAACACCGGGGAGCTGTTTTTT. This gives the protein CASIPPWANNANTGELFF. Drawing the rest from reference TRBV7-2 and TRBJ2-2, the complete variable domain is GAGVSQSPSNKVTEKGKDVELRCDPISGHTALYWYRQSLGQGLEFLIYFQGNSAPDKSGLPSDRFSAERTGGSVSTLTIQRTQQEDSAVYLCASIPPWANNANTGELFFGEGSRLTVL.

The chain links TRBV30 to TRBJ2-7, with D perhaps given as TRBD1 or TRBD2 (5 bases each). The CDR3 is 18 amino acids. With 3 bases removed from V and 2 bases from J, the gap between germline ends came to 26 bases. The germline gives CDR1 GTSNPN, CDR2 SVGIG (reference sequence). CDR3 sequence: CAWSLRLPQGGRTYEQYF. In nucleotides, the CDR3 is TGTGCCTGGAGCCTCAGACTACCCCAGGGCGGCAGGACCTACGAGCAGTACTTC.

The rearrangement links TRBV7-2 to TRBJ2-5, with D possibly being TRBD2 (6 bases). The germline V and J ends were trimmed by 1 base and 5 bases, with 14 bases remaining between them. Germline assignment: CDR1 SGHTA and CDR2 FQGNSA. This CDR3 has 15 residues. CDR3 amino acids: CASSLGTGGGETQYF. In DNA, the CDR3 is TGTGCCAGCAGCTTAGGTACCGGTGGAGGGGAGACCCAGTACTTC. Filled out from reference TRBV7-2 and TRBJ2-5, the complete variable domain reads GAGVSQSPSNKVTEKGKDVELRCDPISGHTALYWYRQSLGQGLEFLIYFQGNSAPDKSGLPSDRFSAERTGGSVSTLTIQRTQQEDSAVYLCASSLGTGGGETQYFGPGTRLLVL.

The V call is TRBV28, the J call TRBJ2-3, with D unclear. The CDR3 runs to 15 residues. CDR1 and CDR2 from the germline V gene are MDHEN and SYDVKM. Trimming cost V 7 bases and J 0 bases, with 14 bases left between them. CDR3 DNA: TGTGCCAGCATGGGTGGTGCAGGTAGCACAGATACGCAGTATTTT. Translating it yields CASMGGAGSTDTQYF.

This sequence joins TRBV11-2 and TRBJ2-5; TRBD1 matches 10 bases. The germline CDR1 and CDR2 sequences are SGHAT and FQNNGV. Unmatched junction bases numbered 7, after V lost 5 bases and J lost 1 base. The CDR3 has 16 amino acids. The CDR3 DNA sequence: TGTGCCAGCAGCACACGGGACAGGGGACGCCAAGAGACCCAGTACTTC. This encodes CASSTRDRGRQETQYF.

This sequence joins TRBV19 and TRBJ2-3; no definite D call. Germline V gene lookup returns CDR1 LNHDA and CDR2 SQIVND (reference sequence). The V end lost 5 bases, the J end lost 1 base, and 10 bases lay between the germline ends. The CDR3 totals 14 residues. The CDR3 region is CASSPPAGTDTQYF. The CDR3 region has the DNA TGTGCCAGTAGTCCACCGGCCGGCACAGATACGCAGTATTTT.

This sequence joins TRBV6-6 and TRBJ2-3; D unclear. Trimming removed 5 bases at V and 7 bases at J, with 7 bases between. CDR1 and CDR2 (germline): MNHNY, SVGAGI (reference sequence). The CDR3 sequence is 11 residues long. This chain's CDR3 is CASSVLNTQYF. The CDR3 region has the DNA TGTGCCAGCAGTGTCCTTAATACGCAGTATTTT.

The chain links TRBV28 to TRBJ1-1; tentatively, D is TRBD1 (5 bases). With 1 base removed from V and 11 bases from J, the gap between germline ends came to 17 bases. CDR1 is MDHEN and CDR2 is SYDVKM in the germline V gene. The CDR3 is made up of 14 amino acids. The CDR3 region is CASSLSPDRRGAFF. Here the CDR3 DNA reads TGTGCCAGCAGTTTATCCCCCGACAGACGGGGTGCTTTCTTT.

The gene calls are TRBV29-1 and TRBJ2-5; perhaps TRBD2 as D (5 bases). CDR3 length: 14 residues. The germline V and J ends were trimmed by 4 bases and 3 bases, with 15 bases remaining between them. Germline V gene lookup returns CDR1 SQVTM and CDR2 ANQGSEA. CDR3 DNA: TGCAGCGTTGGGGGAGCAGCGTTTGAAGAGACCCAGTACTTC. Protein sequence: CSVGGAAFEETQYF.

V and J are TRBV28 and TRBJ2-1, with 8 bases aligning to TRBD2. Germline trimming cut 7 bases from V and 4 bases from J; bases unmatched to any gene: 3. This CDR3 is built from 13 residues. Germline V gene sequence: CDR1 MDHEN, CDR2 SYDVKM. The CDR3 region has the DNA TGTGCCAGCAACAGCGGGGGTTACAATGAGCAGTTCTTC. This encodes CASNSGGYNEQFF.

V and J are TRBV5-1 and TRBJ2-3; 7 bases line up with TRBD1. With V trimmed by 4 bases and J by 0 bases, 5 bases remained unmatched. The germline V gene encodes CDR1 SGHRS and CDR2 YFSETQ. This CDR3 is 15 amino acids long. The CDR3 DNA sequence: TGCGCCAGCAGCCTGGGGACAGCTAGCACAGATACGCAGTATTTT. This codes for CASSLGTASTDTQYF.

This chain connects TRBV11-2 to TRBJ2-3; tentatively, D is TRBD1 or TRBD2 (5 bases each). There are 18 residues in the CDR3. Per the germline V gene, CDR1 is SGHAT and CDR2 is FQNNGV. The V end was cut by 5 bases, the J end by 0 bases, with 21 bases between. CDR3 in amino acids: CASSRTNNVGASTDTQYF. CDR3 in DNA: TGTGCCAGCAGCCGAACTAACAACGTCGGGGCCAGCACAGATACGCAGTATTTT.

The genes are TRBV9 and TRBJ1-4; the D gene is possibly TRBD1 (5 bases). Germline-derived CDR1 and CDR2 are SGDLS and YYNGEE. The CDR3 consists of 13 residues. Trimming stripped 3 bases from V and 8 bases from J, with 11 bases between. In DNA, the CDR3 is TGTGCCAGCAGCGCCAACCCAGGGGAAAAACTGTTTTTT. Translation gives CASSANPGEKLFF.

V usage is TRBV10-2 and J usage is TRBJ2-7; a possible D gene is TRBD1 (5 bases). CDR3 size: 16 residues. Germline V CDR1 and CDR2: WSHSY, SAAADI. V lost 8 bases to trimming and J lost 3 bases, with 23 bases between them. The CDR3 coding sequence is TGCGCCAGCTCCAAGGGGTCAGGTAATGATGGCTACGAGCAGTACTTC. This encodes CASSKGSGNDGYEQYF.

The V gene is TRBV28, the J gene TRBJ2-6; D perhaps matches TRBD2 (5 bases). The germline V gene has CDR1 MDHEN and CDR2 SYDVKM. CDR3 length: 13 residues. V was clipped by 8 bases and J by 3 bases, with 8 bases between them. The CDR3 loop reads CASAGGGANVLTF. The CDR3 coding sequence is TGTGCCAGCGCGGGCGGTGGGGCCAACGTCCTGACTTTC. The variable domain in full, completed from reference TRBV28 and TRBJ2-6, reads DVKVTQSSRYLVKRTGEKVFLECVQDMDHENMFWYRQDPGLGLRLIYFSYDVKMKEKGDIPEGYSVSREKKERFSLILESASTNQTSMYLCASAGGGANVLTFGAGSRLTVL.

V and J are TRBV2 and TRBJ2-3; TRBD2 aligns across 7 bases. CDR3 length equals 16 residues. The germline V gene has CDR1 SNHLY and CDR2 FYNNEI. V lost 0 bases to trimming and J lost 0 bases; unmatched junction nucleotides: 3. Here the CDR3 DNA reads TGTGCCAGCAGTGAAGCGCAGGGACTAAGCACAGATACGCAGTATTTT. This gives the protein CASSEAQGLSTDTQYF.

This clone was observed once. The chain recombines TRBV6-5 with TRBJ1-5; the D gene is possibly TRBD1 (6 bases). The CDR3 loop spans 13 amino acids. Per the germline V gene, CDR1 is MNHEY and CDR2 is SVGAGI. V lost 6 bases to trimming and J lost 7 bases, with 13 bases between them. The CDR3 bases are TGTGCCAGCAGCTCAGGGGATGGACAGCCCCAGCATTTT. Translating gives CASSSGDGQPQHF.

In this sample, this clone turned up a few times. The chain combines TRBV7-2 with TRBJ1-1; 8 positions match TRBD1. The germline V gene has CDR1 SGHTA and CDR2 FQGNSA. This CDR3 is 15 amino acids long. The V segment lost 5 bases and the J segment 0 bases; nucleotides outside the gene matches: 5. The CDR3 loop is CASSIQGAVNTEAFF. The CDR3 nucleotides are TGTGCCAGCAGCATCCAGGGGGCGGTGAACACTGAAGCTTTCTTT.